This T cell receptor (beta chain) is from a study of T-cell memory formation after mild COVID-19. Points from the study as a whole: The pre-infection memory compartment contained some responding clones, suggesting cross-reactive memory joined.

TCR alpha and TCR beta cDNA libraries carrying sample barcodes and UMIs came from 5'RACE with constant-segment primers. TCRdb reprocessed the 5' RACE reads via MiXCR and lists one record per CDR3 protein. The data contain fewer than 350,000 distinct CDR3 sequences, approximately 19% of them singletons. J lost 11 bases, V lost 7 bases, and 8 bases had no gene match. Germline-derived CDR1 and CDR2 are MNHEY and SVGAGI. This CDR3 is 13 amino acids long. This clonotype was counted only a few times. Antigen unknown. The sample consisted of PBMCs or a T cell subset sorted from them (not recorded which). The rearrangement uses TRBV6-5 and TRBJ1-6, with TRBD1 matching over 7 bases. The receptor was isolated from a man between 18 and 35 years old who had mild COVID-19 (a few samples of this study predate the infection). Cell type and time point are not known. DNA of the CDR3: TGTGCCAGCATGACAGGGCTCATGGCACCCCTCCACTTT. The encoded protein is CASMTGLMAPLHF.